This passage covers 8 T cell receptor beta chains from one sample sequenced in a study of T cells in Graves' hyperthyroidism and ophthalmopathy. RNA transcripts yielded amplified TCR beta CDR3 regions. HTBI primers were the set used in a first-round RT-PCR of the TCR CDR3. Via MiXCR, TCRdb re-called the multiplex PCR reads, giving one row per CDR3 protein. The sample yields 400,000 or so distinct CDR3 sequences, around 15% seen once. The sequencing sample was made of blood. These receptor sequences come from a man aged 45-65 years with Graves' ophthalmopathy.

There are many counts of this clonotype. The V call is TRBV18, the J call TRBJ2-7; 9 nucleotides align to TRBD1. V shed 2 bases, J shed 5 bases, and the junction held 1 base outside the gene matches. This CDR3 contains 13 residues. Looked up from germline, CDR1 is KGHSH and CDR2 is LQKENI. The CDR3 is CASSPRQGDEQYF. CDR3 in DNA: TGTGCCAGCTCACCAAGACAGGGGGACGAGCAGTACTTC.

The table lists this clonotype with many counts. The rearrangement uses TRBV7-2 and TRBJ2-1; TRBD2 aligns across 7 bases. The CDR3 runs 16 residues. The germline CDR1 and CDR2 sequences are SGHTA and FQGNSA. V lost 0 bases to trimming and J lost 1 base; unmatched junction nucleotides: 3. CDR3 residues: CASSLARDYSYNEQFF. The CDR3 DNA follows: TGTGCCAGCAGCTTAGCCCGGGACTATTCCTACAATGAGCAGTTCTTC.

Ten or more counts support this clonotype. The chain combines TRBV12-3 or TRBV12-4 with TRBJ2-2; TRBD2 agrees at 7 bases. The ends lost 7 bases at V and 5 bases at J; junction bases unmatched: 10. The CDR3 is 15 residues long. The DNA for the CDR3 is TGTGCCAGCAATCCAAGCGGGGTTGTTACCGGGGAGCTGTTTTTT. This translates into CASNPSGVVTGELFF.

This clonotype is labeled medium-sized. The rearrangement links TRBV12-3 or TRBV12-4 to TRBJ2-3; possibly TRBD1 or TRBD2 for D (5 bases each). The ends were cut back, 3 bases at V and 3 bases at J, with 19 bases in the middle. This CDR3 is built from 17 residues. The CDR3 here is CASSLWGTPKLTDTQYF. As DNA, the CDR3 is TGTGCCAGCAGTTTGTGGGGGACGCCCAAATTGACAGATACGCAGTATTTT.

The sample holds many counts of this clonotype. The J gene is TRBJ1-2, the V gene TRBV18; D is unresolved. V shed 4 bases and J shed 0 bases, with 12 bases lying between them. The CDR3 contains 15 residues. CDR1 KGHSH and CDR2 LQKENI come from the germline V gene. The CDR3 loop is CASSLDSSPNYGYTF. Here the CDR3 DNA reads TGTGCCAGCTCACTAGATAGCTCACCTAACTATGGCTACACCTTC.

The rearrangement joins TRBV5-1 to TRBJ2-1; 10 bases match TRBD1. The ends lost 4 bases at V and 2 bases at J; junction bases unmatched: 3. Germline-derived CDR1 and CDR2 are SGHRS and YFSETQ. CDR3 length: 15 residues. CDR3 sequence: CASSNGQGAYNEQFF. CDR3 in DNA: TGCGCCAGCAGCAACGGACAGGGGGCCTACAATGAGCAGTTCTTC.

This clonotype has ten or more counts. The chain carries TRBV7-6 and TRBJ2-7; D unclear. The CDR3 runs 12 residues. Trimming cost V 1 base and J 5 bases, with 6 bases left between them. The germline V gene has CDR1 SGHVS and CDR2 FNYEAQ. The CDR3 protein is CASSLEKNEQYF. The DNA for the CDR3 is TGTGCCAGCAGCTTAGAAAAGAACGAGCAGTACTTC.

This clonotype was seen at least ten times. The chain employs TRBV20-1 and TRBJ1-5; 7 positions agree with TRBD1. Germline values: CDR1 DFQATT, CDR2 SNEGSKA (reference sequence). This CDR3 has 14 amino acids. Germline trimming cut 3 bases from V and 3 bases from J; bases unmatched to any gene: 5. The CDR3 nucleotides are TGCAGTGCTAGGGACAGGCTCAACAATCAGCCCCAGCATTTT. This codes for CSARDRLNNQPQHF.